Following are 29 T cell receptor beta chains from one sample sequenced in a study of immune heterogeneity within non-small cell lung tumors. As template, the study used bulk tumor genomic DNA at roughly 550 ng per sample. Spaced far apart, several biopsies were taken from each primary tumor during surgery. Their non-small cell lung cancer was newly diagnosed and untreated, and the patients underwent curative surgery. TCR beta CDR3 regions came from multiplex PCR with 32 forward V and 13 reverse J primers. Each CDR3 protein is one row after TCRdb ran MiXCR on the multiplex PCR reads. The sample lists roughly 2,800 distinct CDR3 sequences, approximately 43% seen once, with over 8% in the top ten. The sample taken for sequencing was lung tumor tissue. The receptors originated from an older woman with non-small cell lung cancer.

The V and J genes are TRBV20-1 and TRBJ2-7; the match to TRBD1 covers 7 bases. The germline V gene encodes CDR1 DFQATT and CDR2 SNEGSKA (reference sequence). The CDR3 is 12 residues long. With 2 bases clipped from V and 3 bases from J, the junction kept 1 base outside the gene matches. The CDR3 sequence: CSARRDSYEQYF. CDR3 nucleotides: TGCAGTGCTAGAAGGGACAGCTACGAGCAGTACTTC.

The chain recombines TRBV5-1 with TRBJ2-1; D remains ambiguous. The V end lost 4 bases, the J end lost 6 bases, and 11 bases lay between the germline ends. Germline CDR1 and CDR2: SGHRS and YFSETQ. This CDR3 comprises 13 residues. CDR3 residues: CASSIRVSNEQFF. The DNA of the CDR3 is TGCGCCAGCAGCATCCGCGTGAGCAATGAGCAGTTCTTC.

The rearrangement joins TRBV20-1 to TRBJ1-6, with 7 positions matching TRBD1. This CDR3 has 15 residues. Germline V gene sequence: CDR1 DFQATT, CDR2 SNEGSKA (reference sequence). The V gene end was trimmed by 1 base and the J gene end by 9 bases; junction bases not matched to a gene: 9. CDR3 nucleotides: TGCAGTGCTAGAGGAGTTCAGGGGGAAAGTTCACCCCTCCACTTT. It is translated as CSARGVQGESSPLHF.

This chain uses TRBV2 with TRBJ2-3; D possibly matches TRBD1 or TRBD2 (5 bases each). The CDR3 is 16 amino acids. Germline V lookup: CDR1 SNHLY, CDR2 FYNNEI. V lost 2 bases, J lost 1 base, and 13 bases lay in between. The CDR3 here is CASSELVGTGTDTQYF. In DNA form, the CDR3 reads TGTGCCAGCAGTGAATTGGTGGGGACCGGCACAGATACGCAGTATTTT.

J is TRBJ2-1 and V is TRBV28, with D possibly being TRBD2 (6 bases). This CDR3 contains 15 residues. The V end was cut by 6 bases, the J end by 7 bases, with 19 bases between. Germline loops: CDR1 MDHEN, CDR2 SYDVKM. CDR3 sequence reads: CASRLSGPRVNEQFF. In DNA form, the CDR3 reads TGTGCCAGCAGGCTTAGCGGCCCCCGGGTGAATGAGCAGTTCTTC.

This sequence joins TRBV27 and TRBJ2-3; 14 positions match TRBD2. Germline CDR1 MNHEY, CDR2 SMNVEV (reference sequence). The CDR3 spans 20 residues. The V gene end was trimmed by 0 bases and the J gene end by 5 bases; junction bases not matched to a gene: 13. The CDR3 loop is CASSLSYPWGLAGVGDTQYF. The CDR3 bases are TGTGCCAGCAGTTTATCGTATCCGTGGGGACTAGCGGGAGTGGGAGATACGCAGTATTTT.

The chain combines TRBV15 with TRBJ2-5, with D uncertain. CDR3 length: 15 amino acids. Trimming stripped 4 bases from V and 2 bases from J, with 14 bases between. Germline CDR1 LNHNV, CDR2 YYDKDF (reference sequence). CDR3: CATSIRALLQETQYF. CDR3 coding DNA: TGTGCCACCAGCATCCGGGCCCTACTTCAAGAGACCCAGTACTTC.

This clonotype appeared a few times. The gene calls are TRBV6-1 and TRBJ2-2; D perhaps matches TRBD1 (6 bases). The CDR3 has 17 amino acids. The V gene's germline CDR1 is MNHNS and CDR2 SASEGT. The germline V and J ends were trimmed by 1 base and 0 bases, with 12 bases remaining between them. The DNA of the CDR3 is TGTGCCAGCAGTGAAGGTTGGGGGACAACGAACACCGGGGAGCTGTTTTTT. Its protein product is CASSEGWGTTNTGELFF.

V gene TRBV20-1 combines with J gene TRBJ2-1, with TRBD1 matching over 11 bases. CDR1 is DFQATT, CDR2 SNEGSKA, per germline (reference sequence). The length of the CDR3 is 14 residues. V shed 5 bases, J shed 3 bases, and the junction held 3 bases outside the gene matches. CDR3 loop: CSAGQGAFYNEQFF. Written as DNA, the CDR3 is TGCAGTGCTGGACAGGGGGCGTTCTACAATGAGCAGTTCTTC.

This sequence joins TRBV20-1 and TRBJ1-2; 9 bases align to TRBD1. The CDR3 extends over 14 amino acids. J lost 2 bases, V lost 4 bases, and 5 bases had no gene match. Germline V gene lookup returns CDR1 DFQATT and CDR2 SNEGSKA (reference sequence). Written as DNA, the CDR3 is TGCAGTGCTACTTGGGACAGGGAAAACTATGGCTACACCTTC. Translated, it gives CSATWDRENYGYTF.

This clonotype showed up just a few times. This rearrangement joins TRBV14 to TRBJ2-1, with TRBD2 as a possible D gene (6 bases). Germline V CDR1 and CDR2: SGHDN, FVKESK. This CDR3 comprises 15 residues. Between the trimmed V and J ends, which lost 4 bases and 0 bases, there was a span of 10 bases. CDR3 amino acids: CASSLGEVSYNEQFF. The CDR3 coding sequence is TGTGCCAGCAGCCTCGGGGAGGTCTCCTACAATGAGCAGTTCTTC.

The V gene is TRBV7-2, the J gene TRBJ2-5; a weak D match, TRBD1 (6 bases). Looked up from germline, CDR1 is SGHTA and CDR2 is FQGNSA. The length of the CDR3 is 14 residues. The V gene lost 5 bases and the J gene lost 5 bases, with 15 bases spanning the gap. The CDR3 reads CASSRQVPRETQYF. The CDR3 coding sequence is TGTGCCAGCAGCAGACAGGTGCCTAGGGAGACCCAGTACTTC.

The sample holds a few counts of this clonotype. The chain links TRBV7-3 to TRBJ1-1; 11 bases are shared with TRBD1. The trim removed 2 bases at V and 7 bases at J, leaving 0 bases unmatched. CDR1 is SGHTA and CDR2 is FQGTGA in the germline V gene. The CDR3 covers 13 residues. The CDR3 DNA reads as TGTGCCAGCAGCTTAGGGACAGGGGGTGAAGCTTTCTTT. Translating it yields CASSLGTGGEAFF.

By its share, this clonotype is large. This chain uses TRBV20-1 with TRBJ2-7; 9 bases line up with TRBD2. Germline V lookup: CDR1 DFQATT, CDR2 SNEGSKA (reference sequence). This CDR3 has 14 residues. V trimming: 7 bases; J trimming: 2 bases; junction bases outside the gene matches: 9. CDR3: CSGELAGGTYEQYF. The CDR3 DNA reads TGCAGTGGGGAACTAGCGGGTGGGACCTACGAGCAGTACTTC.

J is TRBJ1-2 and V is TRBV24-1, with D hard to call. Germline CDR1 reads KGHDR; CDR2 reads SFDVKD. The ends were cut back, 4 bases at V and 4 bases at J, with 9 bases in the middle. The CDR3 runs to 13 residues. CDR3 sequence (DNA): TGTGCCACCAGTGACCCCAATACCTATGGCTACACCTTC. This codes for CATSDPNTYGYTF.

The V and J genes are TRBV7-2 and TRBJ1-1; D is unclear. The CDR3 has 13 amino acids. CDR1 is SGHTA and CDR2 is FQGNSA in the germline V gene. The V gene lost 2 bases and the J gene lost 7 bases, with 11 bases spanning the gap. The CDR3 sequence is CASSLSGLLEAFF. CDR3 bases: TGTGCCAGCAGCTTATCCGGGTTACTTGAAGCTTTCTTT.

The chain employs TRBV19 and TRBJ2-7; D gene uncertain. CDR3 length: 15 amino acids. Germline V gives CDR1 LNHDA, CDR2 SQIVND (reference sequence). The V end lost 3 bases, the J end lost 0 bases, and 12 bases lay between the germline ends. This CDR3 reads CASSISGRNSYEQYF. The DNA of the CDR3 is TGTGCCAGTAGTATCTCCGGACGGAACTCCTACGAGCAGTACTTC. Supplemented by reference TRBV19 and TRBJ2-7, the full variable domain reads DGGITQSPKYLFRKEGQNVTLSCEQNLNHDAMYWYRQDPGQGLRLIYYSQIVNDFQKGDIAEGYSVSREKKESFPLTVTSAQKNPTAFYLCASSISGRNSYEQYFGPGTRLTVT.

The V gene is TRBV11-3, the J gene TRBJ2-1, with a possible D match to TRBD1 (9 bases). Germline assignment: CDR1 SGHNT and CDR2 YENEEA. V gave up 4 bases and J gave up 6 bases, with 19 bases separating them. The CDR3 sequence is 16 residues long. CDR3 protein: CASSSGGTGRLNEQFF. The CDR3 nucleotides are TGTGCCAGCAGCTCGGGGGGGACAGGGAGGCTCAATGAGCAGTTCTTC.

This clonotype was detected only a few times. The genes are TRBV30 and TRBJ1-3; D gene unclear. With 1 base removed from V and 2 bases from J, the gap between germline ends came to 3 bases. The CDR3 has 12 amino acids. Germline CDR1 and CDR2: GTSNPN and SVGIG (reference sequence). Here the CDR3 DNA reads TGTGCCTGGAGTGCCCCTGGAAACACCATATATTTT. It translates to CAWSAPGNTIYF. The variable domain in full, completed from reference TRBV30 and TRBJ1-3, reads SQTIHQWPATLVQPVGSPLSLECTVEGTSNPNLYWYRQAAGRGLQLLFYSVGIGQISSEVPQNLSASRPQDRQFILSSKKLLLSDSGFYLCAWSAPGNTIYFGEGSWLTVV.

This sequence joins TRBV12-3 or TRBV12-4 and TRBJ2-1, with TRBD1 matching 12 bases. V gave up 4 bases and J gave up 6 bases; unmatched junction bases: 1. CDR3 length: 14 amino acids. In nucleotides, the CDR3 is TGTGCCAGCAGTTGGGACAGGGGGCTCAATGAGCAGTTCTTC. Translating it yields CASSWDRGLNEQFF.

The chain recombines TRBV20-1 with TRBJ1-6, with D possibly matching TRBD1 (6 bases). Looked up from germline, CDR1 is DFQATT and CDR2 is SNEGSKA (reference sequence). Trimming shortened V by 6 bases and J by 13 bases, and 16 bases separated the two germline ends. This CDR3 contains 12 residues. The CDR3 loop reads CSAETGEGPLHF. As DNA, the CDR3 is TGCAGTGCAGAGACAGGAGAGGGTCCCCTCCACTTT.

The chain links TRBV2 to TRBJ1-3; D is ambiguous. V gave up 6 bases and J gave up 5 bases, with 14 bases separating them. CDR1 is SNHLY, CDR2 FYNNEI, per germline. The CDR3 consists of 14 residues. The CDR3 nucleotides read TGTGCCAGCAGCCTCGGTCCAGATCGAAACACCATATATTTT. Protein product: CASSLGPDRNTIYF. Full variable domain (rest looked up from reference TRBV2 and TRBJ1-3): EPEVTQTPSHQVTQMGQEVILRCVPISNHLYFYWYRQILGQKVEFLVSFYNNEISEKSEIFDDQFSVERPDGSNFTLKIRSTKLEDSAMYFCASSLGPDRNTIYFGEGSWLTVV.

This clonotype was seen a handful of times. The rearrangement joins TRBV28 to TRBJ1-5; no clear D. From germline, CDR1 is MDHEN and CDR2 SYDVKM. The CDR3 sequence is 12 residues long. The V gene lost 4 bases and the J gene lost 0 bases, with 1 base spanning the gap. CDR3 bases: TGTGCCAGCAGTTATAGCAATCAGCCCCAGCATTTT. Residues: CASSYSNQPQHF.

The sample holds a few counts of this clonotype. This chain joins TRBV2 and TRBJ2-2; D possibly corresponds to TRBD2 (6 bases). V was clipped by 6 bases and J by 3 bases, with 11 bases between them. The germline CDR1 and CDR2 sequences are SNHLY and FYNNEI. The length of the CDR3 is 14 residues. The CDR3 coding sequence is TGTGCCAGCAGCCCGGCGGGGCACACCGGGGAGCTGTTTTTT. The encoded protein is CASSPAGHTGELFF. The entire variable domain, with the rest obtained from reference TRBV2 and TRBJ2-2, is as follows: EPEVTQTPSHQVTQMGQEVILRCVPISNHLYFYWYRQILGQKVEFLVSFYNNEISEKSEIFDDQFSVERPDGSNFTLKIRSTKLEDSAMYFCASSPAGHTGELFFGEGSRLTVL.

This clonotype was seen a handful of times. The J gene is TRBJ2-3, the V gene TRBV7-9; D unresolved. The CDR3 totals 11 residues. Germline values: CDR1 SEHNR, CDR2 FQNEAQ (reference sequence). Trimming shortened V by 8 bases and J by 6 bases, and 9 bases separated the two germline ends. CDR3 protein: CASGKTDTQYF. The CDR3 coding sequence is TGTGCCAGCGGTAAGACTGATACGCAGTATTTT.

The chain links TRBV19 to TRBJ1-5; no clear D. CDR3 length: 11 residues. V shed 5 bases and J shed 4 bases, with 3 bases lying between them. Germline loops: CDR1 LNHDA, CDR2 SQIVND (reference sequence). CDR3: CASSLNQPQHF. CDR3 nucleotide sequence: TGTGCCAGTAGTCTAAATCAGCCCCAGCATTTT.

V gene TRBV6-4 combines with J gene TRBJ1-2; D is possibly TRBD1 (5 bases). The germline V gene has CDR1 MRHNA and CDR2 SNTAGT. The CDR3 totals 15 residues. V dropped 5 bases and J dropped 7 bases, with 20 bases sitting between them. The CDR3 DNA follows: TGTGCCAGCAGTCGAGCTGTATGGGGCGGAGGTGGCTACACCTTC. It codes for CASSRAVWGGGGYTF.

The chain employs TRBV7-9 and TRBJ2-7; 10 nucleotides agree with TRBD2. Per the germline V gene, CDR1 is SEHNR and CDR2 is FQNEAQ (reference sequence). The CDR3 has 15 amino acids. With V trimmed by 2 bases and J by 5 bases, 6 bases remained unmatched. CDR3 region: CASSLLLAGEHEQYF. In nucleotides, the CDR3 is TGTGCCAGCAGCTTATTGCTAGCGGGAGAACACGAGCAGTACTTC.

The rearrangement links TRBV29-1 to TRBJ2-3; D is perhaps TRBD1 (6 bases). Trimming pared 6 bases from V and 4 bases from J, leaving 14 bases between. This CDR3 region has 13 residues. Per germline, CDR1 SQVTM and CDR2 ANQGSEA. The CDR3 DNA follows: TGCAGCGTGGACTCAGGGGATGCAGATACGCAGTATTTT. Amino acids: CSVDSGDADTQYF.